Each of the 9 T cell receptor beta chains below was sequenced from the same sample in a study of patients and donors after allogeneic stem cell transplantation. One entry per CDR3 protein results from TCRdb running MiXCR on the RT-PCR reads. This table has 920,000 or so distinct CDR3 sequences, under 20% appearing once. The sample consisted of blood, either unsorted or a sorted T cell fraction (not recorded which). The receptors stem from a human donor who was either an allogeneic HSCT recipient or a stem cell or donor lymphocyte infusion donor (not recorded which). It is not recorded whose cells these are; they may come from a transplant donor.

In this sample, this clonotype turned up a few times. DNA of the CDR3: TGCGCCAGCAGCTTGGCCGGTCCGGGGAGGAACACTGAAGCTTTCTTT. Its translation: CASSLAGPGRNTEAFF. The chain couples TRBV5-1 to TRBJ1-1; D is ambiguous. Germline assignment: CDR1 SGHRS and CDR2 YFSETQ. CDR3 length: 16 residues. V dropped 0 bases and J dropped 1 base, with 13 bases sitting between them.

This chain connects TRBV5-6 to TRBJ2-7; either TRBD1 or TRBD2 may fit D (5 bases each). Trimming pared 3 bases from V and 7 bases from J, leaving 14 bases between. From germline, CDR1 is SGHDT and CDR2 YYEEEE. The CDR3 has 13 residues. The CDR3 region has the DNA TGTGCCAGCAGCTCGCCTGGGACCTGGGAGCAGTACTTC. Translating it yields CASSSPGTWEQYF.

This clonotype was counted many times. This chain uses TRBV4-1 with TRBJ1-2; D gene unclear. Germline CDR1 and CDR2: MGHRA and YSYEKL. The CDR3 covers 14 residues. Trimming took 1 base from V and 8 from J, leaving 14 bases between them. In DNA, the CDR3 is TGCGCCAGCAGCCAAGTAGCCCCGGTCAGCGGCTACACCTTC. It yields the protein CASSQVAPVSGYTF.

With regard to this clonotype: This likely comes from a read error, as the CDR3 has no conserved phenylalanine or tryptophan at its end. The J gene is TRBJ2-5, the V gene TRBV2; 9 bases line up with TRBD2. Trimming cost V 3 bases and J 2 bases; bases outside gene matches: 7. Looked up from germline, CDR1 is SNHLY and CDR2 is FYNNEI. The CDR3 has 16 residues. CDR3 coding DNA: TGTGCCAGCAGTGAGGGGGAGCGGGGGGCACAAGAGACCCAGTACCTC. Translating it yields CASSEGERGAQETQYL.

This clonotype occurred a few times. The rearrangement joins TRBV27 to TRBJ1-2; no clear D. Germline values: CDR1 MNHEY, CDR2 SMNVEV (reference sequence). The CDR3 sequence is 13 residues long. Trimming left V 5 bases short and J 7 bases short, with 14 bases between. CDR3 sequence reads: CASSPGAYSGYTF. In DNA, the CDR3 is TGTGCCAGCAGTCCCGGTGCTTATTCTGGCTACACCTTC.

This rearrangement joins TRBV7-2 to TRBJ2-5, with TRBD1 as a possible D gene (6 bases). Germline-derived CDR1 and CDR2 are SGHTA and FQGNSA. CDR3 length equals 15 residues. V was clipped by 5 bases and J by 0 bases, with 13 bases between them. CDR3 region: CASSLGTTYQETQYF. As DNA, the CDR3 is TGTGCCAGCAGCCTCGGGACAACGTACCAAGAGACCCAGTACTTC.

The chain employs TRBV27 and TRBJ2-7, with D tentatively TRBD2 (7 bases). The CDR3 is 17 residues long. Between the trimmed V and J ends, which lost 2 bases and 3 bases, there was a span of 20 bases. Germline assignment: CDR1 MNHEY and CDR2 SMNVEV (reference sequence). The CDR3 is CASSLRGGPTFYYEQYF. In DNA form, the CDR3 reads TGTGCCAGCAGTTTAAGGGGGGGCCCCACCTTTTACTACGAGCAGTACTTC.

Only a few counts were recorded for this clonotype. This sequence joins TRBV7-9 and TRBJ1-6; tentatively, D is TRBD1 (6 bases). In germline, CDR1 is SEHNR, CDR2 FQNEAQ (reference sequence). CDR3 length: 14 amino acids. The ends were cut back, 5 bases at V and 9 bases at J, with 14 bases in the middle. CDR3 DNA: TGTGCCAGCAGCCGGGACATAGTGGGTTCACCCCTCCACTTT. It encodes CASSRDIVGSPLHF.

The rearrangement joins TRBV3-1 to TRBJ2-7, with D hard to call. V was shortened by 1 base and J by 11 bases, with 12 bases between the two germline ends. This CDR3 region has 12 residues. Per germline, CDR1 LGHDT and CDR2 YNNKEL (reference sequence). Written as DNA, the CDR3 is TGTGCCAGCAGCCAAGCGGTCGGGTTTAAGTACTTC. Residues: CASSQAVGFKYF.